A selection of T cell receptor beta chains follows, all from one sample in a study of T-cell memory formation after mild COVID-19. TCRdb redid the calling of the 5' RACE reads with MiXCR, one entry per CDR3 protein. The sample has about 500,000 distinct CDR3 sequences, roughly 20% seen once. The sample taken for sequencing was PBMCs or a T cell subset sorted from them (not recorded which). These receptor sequences come from an adult woman who had mild COVID-19 (a few samples of this study predate the infection). Cell type and time point are not known. Both conserved end residues are part of each CDR3. The D gene is left open where the match is weak. Clone size is shown for a subset of rows, as once, few, many or a class of expanded clone.

clone_size: few
v_call: TRBV7-2
d_call: NA
j_call: TRBJ2-2
cdr3_aa: CASSLAAIYTGELFF
cdr3_nt: TGTGCCAGCAGCTTAGCGGCCATCTACACCGGGGAGCTGTTTTTT

clone_size: few
v_call: TRBV4-1
d_call: TRBD1
j_call: TRBJ1-2
cdr3_aa: CASSTVGTAPNYGYTF
cdr3_nt: TGCGCCAGCAGCACTGTCGGGACAGCACCGAACTATGGCTACACCTTC

clone_size: NA
v_call: TRBV12-3/TRBV12-4
d_call: TRBD2
j_call: TRBJ2-1
cdr3_aa: CASSWTSGNANEQFF
cdr3_nt: TGTGCCAGCAGCTGGACTAGCGGGAATGCTAATGAGCAGTTCTTC

clone_size: NA
v_call: TRBV12-3/TRBV12-4
d_call: NA
j_call: TRBJ1-5
cdr3_aa: CASSSAQHQPQHF
cdr3_nt: TGTGCCAGCAGTTCCGCCCAACATCAGCCCCAGCATTTT

clone_size: few
v_call: TRBV12-3/TRBV12-4
d_call: NA
j_call: TRBJ1-2
cdr3_aa: CASSLDRLNGYTF
cdr3_nt: TGTGCCAGCAGTCTAGACAGGCTAAACGGCTACACCTTC

clone_size: few
v_call: TRBV5-1
d_call: NA
j_call: TRBJ2-7
cdr3_aa: CASSLDHQTGYEQYF
cdr3_nt: TGCGCCAGCAGCTTGGATCACCAAACGGGCTACGAGCAGTACTTC

clone_size: few
v_call: TRBV20-1
d_call: NA
j_call: TRBJ2-5
cdr3_aa: CSARGGGPETQYF
cdr3_nt: TGCAGTGCTAGAGGGGGGGGGCCAGAGACCCAGTACTTC

clone_size: NA
v_call: TRBV3-1
d_call: NA
j_call: TRBJ1-4
cdr3_aa: CASSQGTTSLEKLFF
cdr3_nt: TGTGCCAGCAGCCAAGGGACAACCAGCTTGGAAAAACTGTTTTTT

clone_size: NA
v_call: TRBV12-3/TRBV12-4
d_call: NA
j_call: TRBJ2-2
cdr3_aa: CASSSDPQGRPGELFF
cdr3_nt: TGTGCCAGCAGTTCCGACCCACAGGGACGACCCGGGGAGCTGTTTTTT

clone_size: few
v_call: TRBV27
d_call: NA
j_call: TRBJ1-1
cdr3_aa: CASSPLGGADTEAFF
cdr3_nt: TGTGCCAGCAGTCCCTTGGGGGGCGCGGACACTGAAGCTTTCTTT

clone_size: few
v_call: TRBV7-8
d_call: NA
j_call: TRBJ2-7
cdr3_aa: CASSPWTEVTYEQYF
cdr3_nt: TGTGCCAGCAGCCCCTGGACCGAAGTCACCTACGAGCAGTACTTC

clone_size: few
v_call: TRBV4-3
d_call: TRBD2
j_call: TRBJ2-1
cdr3_aa: CASSQDRSGRAGSLRFF
cdr3_nt: TGCGCCAGCAGCCAAGATAGGAGCGGGAGGGCCGGGTCTCTCCGGTTCTTC

clone_size: NA
v_call: TRBV7-6
d_call: TRBD1
j_call: TRBJ2-5
cdr3_aa: CASSLLTGVRETQYF
cdr3_nt: TGTGCCAGCAGCTTGTTGACAGGGGTCCGGGAGACCCAGTACTTC

clone_size: NA
v_call: TRBV20-1
d_call: TRBD1
j_call: TRBJ2-1
cdr3_aa: CSAFPGQSSYNEQFF
cdr3_nt: TGCAGTGCTTTTCCGGGACAGAGCTCCTACAATGAGCAGTTCTTC

clone_size: once
v_call: TRBV20-1
d_call: TRBD1
j_call: TRBJ1-5
cdr3_aa: CSARDPRGAARNQPQHF
cdr3_nt: TGCAGTGCTAGAGATCCCAGGGGGGCAGCCAGAAATCAGCCCCAGCATTTT

clone_size: few
v_call: TRBV29-1
d_call: NA
j_call: TRBJ2-1
cdr3_aa: CSVDGTSYNEQFF
cdr3_nt: TGCAGCGTTGACGGGACTTCCTACAATGAGCAGTTCTTC

clone_size: few
v_call: TRBV29-1
d_call: NA
j_call: TRBJ1-2
cdr3_aa: CSVVGDSKPDHLYGYTF
cdr3_nt: TGCAGCGTTGTGGGAGACAGCAAGCCAGACCACCTCTATGGCTACACCTTC

clone_size: NA
v_call: TRBV9
d_call: NA
j_call: TRBJ2-3
cdr3_aa: CASSVASPGTDTQYF
cdr3_nt: TGTGCCAGCAGCGTTGCGAGCCCGGGCACAGATACGCAGTATTTT

clone_size: few
v_call: TRBV7-6
d_call: TRBD1
j_call: TRBJ1-1
cdr3_aa: CASSGQGESLKAFF
cdr3_nt: TGTGCCAGCAGTGGACAGGGGGAGAGTCTAAAAGCTTTCTTT

clone_size: few
v_call: TRBV19
d_call: NA
j_call: TRBJ1-5
cdr3_aa: CASSMGFGGNQPQHF
cdr3_nt: TGTGCCAGTAGTATGGGTTTTGGGGGGAATCAGCCCCAGCATTTT

clone_size: few
v_call: TRBV5-1
d_call: NA
j_call: TRBJ1-1
cdr3_aa: CASSSRVGTEAFF
cdr3_nt: TGCGCCAGCAGCTCACGGGTTGGAACTGAAGCTTTCTTT

clone_size: few
v_call: TRBV7-4
d_call: NA
j_call: TRBJ1-6
cdr3_aa: CASSPRSLGADDSPLHF
cdr3_nt: TGTGCCAGCAGCCCCCGATCACTAGGAGCGGATGATTCACCCCTCCACTTT

clone_size: once
v_call: TRBV2
d_call: NA
j_call: TRBJ2-6
cdr3_aa: CASSFRLVGSGANVLTF
cdr3_nt: TGTGCCAGCAGTTTCAGGCTTGTTGGGTCTGGGGCCAACGTCCTGACTTTC

clone_size: NA
v_call: TRBV6-5
d_call: TRBD2
j_call: TRBJ2-3
cdr3_aa: CASSPGGVETDTQYF
cdr3_nt: TGTGCCAGCAGTCCCGGGGGGGTGGAGACAGATACGCAGTATTTT